The present T cell receptor (beta chain) was sequenced within a study of OX40 agonist ivuxolimab in advanced cancers. At the level of the whole study: Ivuxolimab, which targeted the costimulatory receptor OX40 (CD134), was an agonistic, fully human IgG2 monoclonal antibody. Intravenous ivuxolimab was administered to patients every 2 weeks at six dose levels: 0.01, 0.1, 0.3, 1.5, 3 and 10 mg/kg. Among the 50 to 55 dose-escalation patients, around 19 had hepatocellular carcinoma, 15 or so melanoma, 9 renal cell carcinoma and 9 head and neck cancer. In the dose-escalation cohort, about four fifths of patients were male, and the mean age was approximately 60 years with a range of roughly 20 to 80. Prior anti-PD-1, anti-PD-L1 or anti-CTLA-4 therapy was permitted, and approximately 40% of dose-escalation patients had received checkpoint inhibitors. Partial responses were achieved by three dose-escalation patients, of whom one had hepatocellular carcinoma and two had cutaneous melanoma. Peripheral TCRbeta sequencing aimed to test whether ivuxolimab altered TCR sequence diversity and caused clonal T-cell expansion. The paper covers the monotherapy dose-escalation part of the phase I ivuxolimab trial, which included N ≈ 57 patients. Broad study findings and their caveats: In the 0.1-3.0 mg/kg groups, partial responders were among the patients with the lowest normalized peripheral clonal expansion, particularly in CD8+ T cells. On average, CD8+ T cells showed more expanded clones than CD4+ T cells after ivuxolimab. Low levels of normalized T-cell clonal expansion were also seen in some nonresponding patients. Which antigens the clonally expanded peripheral T cells were specific for was not determined. At doses from 0.1 to 3.0 mg/kg, clonal expansion was seen in both CD4+ and CD8+ blood T cells between baseline and week 6.

Details on this clone: The antigen it binds to is not known. It has no much larger one-base neighbor in the sample; base qualities were not kept.

Patients with a history of autoimmune disease or receiving systemic immunosuppression were excluded from the trial. In every dose cohort, peripheral blood was drawn for TCR sequencing at baseline, cycle 4 day 1, and cycle 7 day 1. Samples came from an open-label, multicenter, first-in-human phase I dose-escalation trial of ivuxolimab. Adults with locally advanced or metastatic melanoma, renal cell, hepatocellular, or head and neck squamous cell carcinoma were enrolled in the trial. Before TCR sequencing, CD4+ T cells and CD8+ T cells from peripheral blood were sorted into separate populations. To sequence the TCRbeta CDR3 region, genomic DNA was isolated from the sorted cells. The immunoSEQ Assay was used for sequencing of TCRbeta CDR3 regions. The table was pulled from immuneACCESS by TCRdb, which kept in-frame rearrangements only. Such tables lose some clones; where checked, under half of the loss comes from unresolved V genes, and the rest has no known cause. The sample yields 75,000 to 95,000 clones; approximately 90% were counted once. The leading ten clones occupy roughly 0.53% of the sample.

The clonotype originates from an adult with an advanced solid tumor such as melanoma, head and neck, liver or kidney cancer. The sequenced sample was CD4+ or CD8+ T cells sorted from blood, obtained in a trial of the OX40 agonist ivuxolimab.

The CDR3 here reads CASSSRGTQTGELFF. The DNA sequence reads TGTGCCAGCAGCTCCAGGGGGACTCAGACCGGGGAGCTGTTTTTT. Rearrangement joined TRBV7-2 to TRBJ2-2, with a tentative D gene TRBD1 over 7 matching bases. For CDR1 and CDR2, the germline V gene lists SGHTA and FQGNSA. The germline ends are 14 bases apart after V is trimmed by 4 bases and J by 5 bases. The cysteine opens and the phenylalanine closes a CDR3 of 15 amino acids. Only the CDR3 region is kept as DNA, spanning 45 bases read in frame from base 1.